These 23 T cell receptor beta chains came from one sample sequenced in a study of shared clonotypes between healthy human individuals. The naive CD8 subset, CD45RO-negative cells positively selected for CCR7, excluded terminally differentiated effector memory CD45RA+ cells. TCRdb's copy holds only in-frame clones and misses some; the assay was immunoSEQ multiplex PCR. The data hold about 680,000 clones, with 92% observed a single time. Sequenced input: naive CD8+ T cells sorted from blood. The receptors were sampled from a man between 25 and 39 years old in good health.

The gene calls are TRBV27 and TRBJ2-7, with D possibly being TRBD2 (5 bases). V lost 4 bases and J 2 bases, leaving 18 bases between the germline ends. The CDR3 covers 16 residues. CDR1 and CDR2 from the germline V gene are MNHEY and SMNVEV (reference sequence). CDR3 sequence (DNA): TGTGCCAGCAGTTCAAACTTGGACTCCCGTACCTACGAGCAGTACTTC. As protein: CASSSNLDSRTYEQYF.

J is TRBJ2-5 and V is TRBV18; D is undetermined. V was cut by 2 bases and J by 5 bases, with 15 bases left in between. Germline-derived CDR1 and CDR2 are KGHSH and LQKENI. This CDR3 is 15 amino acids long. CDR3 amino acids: CASSPTKQARETQYF. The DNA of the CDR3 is TGTGCCAGCTCACCAACGAAGCAGGCGCGGGAGACCCAGTACTTC.

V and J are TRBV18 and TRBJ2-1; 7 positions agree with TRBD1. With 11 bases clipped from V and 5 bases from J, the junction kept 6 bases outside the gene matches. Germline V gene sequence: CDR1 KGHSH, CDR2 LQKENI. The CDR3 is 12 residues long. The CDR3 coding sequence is TGTGCCGGGGACAGAGGAGACAATGAGCAGTTCTTC. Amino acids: CAGDRGDNEQFF. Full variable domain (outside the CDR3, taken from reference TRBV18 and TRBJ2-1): NAGVMQNPRHLVRRRGQEARLRCSPMKGHSHVYWYRQLPEEGLKFMVYLQKENIIDESGMPKERFSAEFPKEGPSILRIQQVVRGDSAAYFCAGDRGDNEQFFGPGTRLTVL.

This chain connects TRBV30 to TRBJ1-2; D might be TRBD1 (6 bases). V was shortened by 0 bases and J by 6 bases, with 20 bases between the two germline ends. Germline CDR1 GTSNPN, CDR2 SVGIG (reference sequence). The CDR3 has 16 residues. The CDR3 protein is CAWSVPLRGLDHGYTF. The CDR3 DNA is TGTGCCTGGAGTGTACCCCTCAGGGGATTGGACCATGGCTACACCTTC. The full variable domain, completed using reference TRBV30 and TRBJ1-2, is SQTIHQWPATLVQPVGSPLSLECTVEGTSNPNLYWYRQAAGRGLQLLFYSVGIGQISSEVPQNLSASRPQDRQFILSSKKLLLSDSGFYLCAWSVPLRGLDHGYTFGSGTRLTVV.

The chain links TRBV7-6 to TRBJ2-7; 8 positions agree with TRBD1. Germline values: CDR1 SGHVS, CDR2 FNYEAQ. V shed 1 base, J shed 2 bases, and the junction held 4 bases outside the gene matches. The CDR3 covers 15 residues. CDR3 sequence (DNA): TGTGCCAGCAGCTTAGACAGGGGGTTCGCCTACGAGCAGTACTTC. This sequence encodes CASSLDRGFAYEQYF.

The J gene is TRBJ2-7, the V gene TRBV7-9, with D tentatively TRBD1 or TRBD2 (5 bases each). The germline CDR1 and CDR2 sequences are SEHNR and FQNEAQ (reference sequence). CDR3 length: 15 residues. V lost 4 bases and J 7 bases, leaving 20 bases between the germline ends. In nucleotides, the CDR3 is TGTGCCAGCAGCTCAGGGAGAGGGGTTTTAGAGGAGCAGTACTTC. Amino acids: CASSSGRGVLEEQYF.

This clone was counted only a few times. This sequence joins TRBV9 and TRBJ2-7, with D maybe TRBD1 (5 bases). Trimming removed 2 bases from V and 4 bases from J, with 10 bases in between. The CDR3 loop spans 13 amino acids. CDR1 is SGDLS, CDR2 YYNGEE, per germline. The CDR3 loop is CASSVRGGYEQYF. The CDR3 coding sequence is TGTGCCAGCAGCGTTAGGGGCGGATACGAGCAGTACTTC. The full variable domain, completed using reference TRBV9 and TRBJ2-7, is DSGVTQTPKHLITATGQRVTLRCSPRSGDLSVYWYQQSLDQGLQFLIQYYNGEERAKGNILERFSAQQFPDLHSELNLSSLELGDSALYFCASSVRGGYEQYFGPGTRLTVT.

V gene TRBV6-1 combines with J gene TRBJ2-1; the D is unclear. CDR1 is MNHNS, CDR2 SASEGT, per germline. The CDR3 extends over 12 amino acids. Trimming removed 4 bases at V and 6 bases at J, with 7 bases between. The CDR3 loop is CASSVFRNEQFF. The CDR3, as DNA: TGTGCCAGCAGTGTCTTTCGCAATGAGCAGTTCTTC.

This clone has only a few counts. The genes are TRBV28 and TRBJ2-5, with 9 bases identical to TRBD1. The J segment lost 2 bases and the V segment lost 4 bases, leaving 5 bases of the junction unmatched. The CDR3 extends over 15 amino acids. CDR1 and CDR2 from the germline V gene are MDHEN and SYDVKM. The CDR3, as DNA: TGTGCCAGCAGTTGGGGACAGGGCATGCAAGAGACCCAGTACTTC. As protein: CASSWGQGMQETQYF.

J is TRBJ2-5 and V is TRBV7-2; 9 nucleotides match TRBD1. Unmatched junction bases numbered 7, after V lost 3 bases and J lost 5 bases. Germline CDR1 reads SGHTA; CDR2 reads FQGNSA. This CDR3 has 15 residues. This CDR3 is CASSFSDRGGETQYF. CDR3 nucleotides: TGTGCCAGCAGCTTTTCGGACAGGGGTGGGGAGACCCAGTACTTC.

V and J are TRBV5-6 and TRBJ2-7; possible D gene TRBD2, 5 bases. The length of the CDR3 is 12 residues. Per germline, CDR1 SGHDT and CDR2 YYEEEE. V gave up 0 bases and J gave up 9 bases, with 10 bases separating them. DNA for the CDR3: TGTGCCAGCAGCTTGGCCGGAGGTTGGCAGTACTTC. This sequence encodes CASSLAGGWQYF.

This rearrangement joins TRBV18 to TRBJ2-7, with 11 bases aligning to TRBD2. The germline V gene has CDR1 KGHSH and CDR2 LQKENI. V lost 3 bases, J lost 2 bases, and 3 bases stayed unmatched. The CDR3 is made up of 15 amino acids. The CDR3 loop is CASSPETSGTYEQYF. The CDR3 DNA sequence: TGTGCCAGCTCACCCGAGACTAGCGGGACCTACGAGCAGTACTTC.

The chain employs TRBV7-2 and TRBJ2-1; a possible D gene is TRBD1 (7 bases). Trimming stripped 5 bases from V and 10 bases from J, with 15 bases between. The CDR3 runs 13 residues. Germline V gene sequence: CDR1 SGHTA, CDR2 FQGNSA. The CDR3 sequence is CASSPAGTEEQFF. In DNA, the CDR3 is TGTGCCAGCAGCCCGGCGGGGACAGAAGAGCAGTTCTTC. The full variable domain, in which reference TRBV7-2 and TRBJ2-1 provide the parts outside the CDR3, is GAGVSQSPSNKVTEKGKDVELRCDPISGHTALYWYRQSLGQGLEFLIYFQGNSAPDKSGLPSDRFSAERTGGSVSTLTIQRTQQEDSAVYLCASSPAGTEEQFFGPGTRLTVL.

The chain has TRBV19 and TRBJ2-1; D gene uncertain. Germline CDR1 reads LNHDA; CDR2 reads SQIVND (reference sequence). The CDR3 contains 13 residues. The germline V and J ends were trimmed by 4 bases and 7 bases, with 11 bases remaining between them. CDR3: CASSTTTTNEQFF. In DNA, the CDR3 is TGTGCCAGTAGTACAACGACAACGAATGAGCAGTTCTTC.

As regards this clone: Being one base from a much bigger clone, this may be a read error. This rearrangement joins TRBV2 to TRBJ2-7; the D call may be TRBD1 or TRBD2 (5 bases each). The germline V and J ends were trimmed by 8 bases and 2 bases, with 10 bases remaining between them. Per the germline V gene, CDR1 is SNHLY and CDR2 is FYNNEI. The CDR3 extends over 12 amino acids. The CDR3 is CASRDGAYEQYF. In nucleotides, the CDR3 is TGTGCCAGCCGGGACGGCGCCTACGAGCAGTACTTC.

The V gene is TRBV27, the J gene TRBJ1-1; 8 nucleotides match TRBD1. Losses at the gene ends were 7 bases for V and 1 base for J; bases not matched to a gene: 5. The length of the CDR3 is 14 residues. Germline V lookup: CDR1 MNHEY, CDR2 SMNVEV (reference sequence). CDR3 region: CASTPGTGNTEAFF. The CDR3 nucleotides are TGTGCCAGCACCCCCGGGACAGGGAACACTGAAGCTTTCTTT.

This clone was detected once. In DNA form, the CDR3 reads TGTGCCAGCACCCGGGGCAGCTTAACCGGGGAGCTGTTTTTT. Its protein product is CASTRGSLTGELFF. The chain links TRBV27 to TRBJ2-2; D may match TRBD1 or TRBD2 (5 bases each). The CDR3 is made up of 14 amino acids. Germline lookup yields CDR1 MNHEY and CDR2 SMNVEV (reference sequence). V gave up 7 bases and J gave up 5 bases, with 14 bases separating them.

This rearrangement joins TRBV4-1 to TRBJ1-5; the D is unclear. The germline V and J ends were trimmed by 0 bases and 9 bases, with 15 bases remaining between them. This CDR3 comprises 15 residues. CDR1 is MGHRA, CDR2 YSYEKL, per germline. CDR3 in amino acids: CASSQEGWRAGPQHF. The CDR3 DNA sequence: TGCGCCAGCAGCCAAGAGGGATGGAGAGCGGGGCCCCAGCATTTT.

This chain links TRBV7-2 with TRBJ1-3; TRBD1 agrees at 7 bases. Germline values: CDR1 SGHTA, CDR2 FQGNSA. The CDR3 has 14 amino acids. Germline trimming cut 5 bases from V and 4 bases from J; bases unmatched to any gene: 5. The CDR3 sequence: CASSLDRVGNTIYF. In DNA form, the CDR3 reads TGTGCCAGCAGCCTAGACAGGGTCGGAAACACCATATATTTT.

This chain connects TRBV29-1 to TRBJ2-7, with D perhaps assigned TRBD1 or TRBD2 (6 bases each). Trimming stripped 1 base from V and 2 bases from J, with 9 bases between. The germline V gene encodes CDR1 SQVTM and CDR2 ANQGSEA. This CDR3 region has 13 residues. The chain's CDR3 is CSVEAGAPYEQYF. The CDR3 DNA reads TGCAGCGTTGAAGCGGGGGCGCCCTACGAGCAGTACTTC.

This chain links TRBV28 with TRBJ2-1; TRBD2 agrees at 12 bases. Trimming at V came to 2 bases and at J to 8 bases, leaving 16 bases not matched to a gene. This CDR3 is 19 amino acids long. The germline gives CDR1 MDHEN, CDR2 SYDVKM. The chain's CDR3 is CASSLSFFTTSGRIDEQFF. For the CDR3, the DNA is TGTGCCAGCAGTTTAAGTTTTTTCACGACTAGCGGGAGAATTGATGAGCAGTTCTTC.

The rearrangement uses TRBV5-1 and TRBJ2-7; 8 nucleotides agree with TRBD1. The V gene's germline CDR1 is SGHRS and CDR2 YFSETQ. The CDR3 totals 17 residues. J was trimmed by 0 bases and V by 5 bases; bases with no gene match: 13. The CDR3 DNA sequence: TGCGCCAGCAGTGCCGGGACAGGCTCTGGGGACTCCTACGAGCAGTACTTC. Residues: CASSAGTGSGDSYEQYF.

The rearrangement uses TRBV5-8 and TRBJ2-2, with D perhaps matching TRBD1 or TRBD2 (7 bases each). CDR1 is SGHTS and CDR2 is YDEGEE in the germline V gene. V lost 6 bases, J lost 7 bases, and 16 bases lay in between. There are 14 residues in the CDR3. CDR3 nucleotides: TGTGCCAGCACCCCGGGGAGGGACAGCGGGGAGCTGTTTTTT. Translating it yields CASTPGRDSGELFF.